Following are 30 T cell receptor beta chains from one sample sequenced in a study of beta chain features in type 1 diabetes. cDNA synthesis used the whole RNA isolate, giving expressed TCRB sequences. The assay was immunoSEQ multiplex PCR, and TCRdb's table has in-frame clones only and misses some. The table shows under 130,000 clones, with 28% occurring only once. The study's findings and limits: Type 1 diabetes patients had moderately but significantly shorter TCRB CDR3s in all four CD4+ subsets.

For these TCRs, the target antigens are not known. The sequencing input was central memory CD4+ T cells from blood. These receptors came from a woman between 18 and 29 years old with type 1 diabetes.

The chain is built from TRBV4-1 and TRBJ2-1, with 11 bases fitting TRBD1. The J segment lost 7 bases and the V segment lost 4 bases, leaving 9 bases of the junction unmatched. In germline, CDR1 is MGHRA, CDR2 YSYEKL. CDR3 length: 16 residues. The CDR3 spells CASSLSGDRGKNEQFF. CDR3 coding DNA: TGCGCCAGCAGCCTAAGCGGGGACAGGGGGAAGAATGAGCAGTTCTTC.

This chain connects TRBV14 to TRBJ1-1; maybe TRBD1 (6 bases). CDR3 length: 15 residues. Trimming removed 0 bases from V and 5 bases from J, with 13 bases in between. The V gene's germline CDR1 is SGHDN and CDR2 FVKESK. This CDR3 is CASSQDRGGWTEAFF. For the CDR3, the DNA is TGTGCCAGCAGCCAAGATCGAGGGGGTTGGACTGAAGCTTTCTTT.

The rearrangement joins TRBV21-1 to TRBJ2-1; the table's D call, TRBD2, was not checked against the DNA. TRBV21-1 is a documented pseudogene. The CDR3 contains 16 residues. The CDR3 DNA reads as TGTGCCAGCAGCTCCCAAGGGACTAGCGTCTACAATGAGCAGTTCTTC. Translating gives CASSSQGTSVYNEQFF.

This clone was counted only a few times. The chain links TRBV29-1 to TRBJ2-1, with 8 bases aligning to TRBD1. The germline gives CDR1 SQVTM, CDR2 ANQGSEA. The CDR3 totals 12 residues. The junction had 7 bases not matched to a gene; V was cut back by 7 bases and J by 8 bases. This CDR3 reads CSAPTGVDEQFF. In DNA form, the CDR3 reads TGCAGCGCCCCGACAGGGGTCGATGAGCAGTTCTTC.

The sample holds a few counts of this clone. This CDR3 is CASSFARGYEQFF. As DNA, the CDR3 is TGTGCCAGCAGTTTTGCCAGGGGCTATGAGCAGTTCTTC. The chain is built from TRBV27 and TRBJ2-1, with TRBD1 as a possible D gene (6 bases). Trimming removed 3 bases at V and 8 bases at J, with 11 bases between. The V gene's germline CDR1 is MNHEY and CDR2 SMNVEV (reference sequence). The CDR3 sequence is 13 residues long.

The chain joins TRBV5-1 to TRBJ2-1, with TRBD2 matching over 9 bases. Unmatched junction bases numbered 9, after V lost 0 bases and J lost 5 bases. Looked up from germline, CDR1 is SGHRS and CDR2 is YFSETQ. The CDR3 is 17 residues long. CDR3 loop: CASSLGGTSPKHNEQFF. DNA for the CDR3: TGCGCCAGCAGCTTGGGTGGGACTAGCCCTAAACACAATGAGCAGTTCTTC.

This clone was seen a few times. The chain has TRBV28 and TRBJ2-1, with TRBD2 matching over 9 bases. Germline CDR1 is MDHEN and CDR2 is SYDVKM. This CDR3 has 16 residues. Losses at the gene ends were 0 bases for V and 5 bases for J; bases not matched to a gene: 5. CDR3 protein: CASSLWASGADNEQFF. CDR3 bases: TGTGCCAGCAGTTTATGGGCTAGCGGGGCCGACAATGAGCAGTTCTTC.

Only a few counts were recorded for this clone. The J gene is TRBJ2-3, the V gene TRBV5-1; 7 bases align to TRBD1. V dropped 4 bases and J dropped 3; count of bases not matched to a gene: 8. This CDR3 has 15 amino acids. CDR1 SGHRS and CDR2 YFSETQ come from the germline V gene. The CDR3 is CASSADRAETDTQYF. In nucleotides, the CDR3 is TGCGCCAGCAGCGCTGACAGGGCTGAGACAGATACGCAGTATTTT.

The V and J genes are TRBV9 and TRBJ2-5; D perhaps matches TRBD2 (6 bases). Germline lookup yields CDR1 SGDLS and CDR2 YYNGEE. V gave up 4 bases and J gave up 3 bases, with 16 bases separating them. There are 15 residues in the CDR3. DNA for the CDR3: TGTGCCAGCAGCCCTAGAGGCGGGGTGGAAGAGACCCAGTACTTC. Its translation is CASSPRGGVEETQYF.

In this sample, this clone turned up a few times. V gene TRBV7-2 combines with J gene TRBJ1-4, with D unresolved. CDR1 is SGHTA and CDR2 is FQGNSA in the germline V gene. CDR3 size: 14 residues. V gave up 1 base and J gave up 5 bases, with 8 bases separating them. The CDR3 DNA sequence: TGTGCCAGCAGCTTAGATTATGTCAATGAAAAACTGTTTTTT. This codes for CASSLDYVNEKLFF.

The CDR3 DNA reads as TGCGCCAGCAGCTTGACAGGAACCGACACTGAAGCTTTCTTT. This gives the protein CASSLTGTDTEAFF. The chain combines TRBV5-1 with TRBJ1-1; D may be TRBD1 (5 bases). Germline V CDR1 and CDR2: SGHRS, YFSETQ. This CDR3 contains 14 residues. V dropped 1 base and J dropped 3 bases, with 10 bases sitting between them. The full variable domain, rest sourced from reference TRBV5-1 and TRBJ1-1, is KAGVTQTPRYLIKTRGQQVTLSCSPISGHRSVSWYQQTPGQGLQFLFEYFSETQRNKGNFPGRFSGRQFSNSRSEMNVSTLELGDSALYLCASSLTGTDTEAFFGQGTRLTVV.

This sequence joins TRBV11-3 and TRBJ1-1; D is perhaps TRBD1 (6 bases). V was cut by 5 bases and J by 1 base, with 8 bases left in between. Germline lookup yields CDR1 SGHNT and CDR2 YENEEA. The length of the CDR3 is 13 residues. This CDR3 reads CASSPQGNTEAFF. In DNA form, the CDR3 reads TGTGCCAGCAGCCCACAGGGGAACACTGAAGCTTTCTTT.

V is TRBV18 and J is TRBJ2-1; D perhaps matches TRBD2 (6 bases). The CDR3 loop spans 16 amino acids. Trimming stripped 1 base from V and 7 bases from J, with 17 bases between. The V gene's germline CDR1 is KGHSH and CDR2 LQKENI. The CDR3 here is CASSPRIRTIHNEQFF. CDR3 nucleotide sequence: TGTGCCAGCTCACCACGGATTAGGACTATCCATAATGAGCAGTTCTTC.

The J gene is TRBJ2-1, the V gene TRBV5-1; D is ambiguous. This CDR3 is built from 15 residues. Germline V gene sequence: CDR1 SGHRS, CDR2 YFSETQ. The V gene lost 0 bases and the J gene lost 0 bases, with 7 bases spanning the gap. The CDR3 bases are TGCGCCAGCAGCTTGGACCCCAGCTCCTACAATGAGCAGTTCTTC. Translating it yields CASSLDPSSYNEQFF.

This sequence joins TRBV30 and TRBJ2-2, with a possible D match to TRBD2 (5 bases). The CDR3 extends over 13 amino acids. Trimming took 4 bases from V and 2 from J, leaving 8 bases between them. Germline lookup yields CDR1 GTSNPN and CDR2 SVGIG (reference sequence). The CDR3 bases are TGTGCCTGGACTAGCCTAAACACCGGGGAGCTGTTTTTT. Its translation is CAWTSLNTGELFF.

This clone was observed a handful of times. The chain is built from TRBV2 and TRBJ2-7, with TRBD1 matching 7 bases. The CDR3 totals 16 residues. Germline assignment: CDR1 SNHLY and CDR2 FYNNEI. V shed 6 bases, J shed 0 bases, and the junction held 11 bases outside the gene matches. The CDR3 loop reads CASRDRQGLSSYEQYF. CDR3 bases: TGTGCCAGCAGAGACAGACAGGGCCTTAGCTCCTACGAGCAGTACTTC.

For the CDR3, the DNA is TGTGCCAGCAGTTTTCTGGACAGCGCCCACGAGCAGTACTTC. It is translated as CASSFLDSAHEQYF. The chain employs TRBV27 and TRBJ2-7, with a tentative D call TRBD1 (6 bases). The CDR3 is 14 amino acids. V was pared by 3 bases and J by 5 bases, with 14 bases between. Germline assignment: CDR1 MNHEY and CDR2 SMNVEV (reference sequence).

This clone came up a few times. This sequence joins TRBV25-1 and TRBJ2-1; 10 nucleotides agree with TRBD2. CDR3 size: 18 residues. Losses at the gene ends were 8 bases for V and 0 bases for J; bases not matched to a gene: 13. Germline assignment: CDR1 MGHDK and CDR2 SYGVNS. DNA for the CDR3: TGTGCCAGCTCCAAAACCAGCGGGAGGGAAATCTCCTACAATGAGCAGTTCTTC. It yields the protein CASSKTSGREISYNEQFF.

In this sample, this clone turned up a few times. The chain is built from TRBV7-2 and TRBJ2-7, with TRBD2 identical over 7 bases. Germline values: CDR1 SGHTA, CDR2 FQGNSA. This CDR3 has 15 amino acids. The trim removed 5 bases at V and 7 bases at J, leaving 14 bases unmatched. The CDR3 sequence: CASSPVGGGPQEQYV. The CDR3 DNA reads as TGTGCCAGCAGCCCCGTGGGGGGAGGGCCGCAGGAGCAGTACGTC.

The sample holds many counts of this clone. The chain couples TRBV6-6 to TRBJ1-2; 7 bases are a match to TRBD1. V trimming: 11 bases; J trimming: 5 bases; junction bases outside the gene matches: 8. Germline values: CDR1 MNHNY, CDR2 SVGAGI (reference sequence). The length of the CDR3 is 12 residues. The CDR3 protein is CAGGDSRYGYTF. CDR3 sequence (DNA): TGTGCCGGCGGGGACAGCCGATATGGCTACACCTTC.

The chain combines TRBV2 with TRBJ1-1; D possibly corresponds to TRBD1 (6 bases). Germline CDR1 SNHLY, CDR2 FYNNEI. V lost 6 bases to trimming and J lost 1 base, with 12 bases between them. This CDR3 is 14 amino acids long. In DNA form, the CDR3 reads TGTGCCAGCAGCCGGACAGTCTCGAACACTGAAGCTTTCTTT. It specifies CASSRTVSNTEAFF.

The chain couples TRBV6-1 to TRBJ1-1; 8 bases are shared with TRBD1. From germline, CDR1 is MNHNS and CDR2 SASEGT. Unmatched junction bases numbered 6, after V lost 5 bases and J lost 7 bases. This CDR3 spans 13 amino acids. The CDR3 here is CASSMTGVGEAFF. CDR3 coding DNA: TGTGCCAGCAGTATGACAGGGGTGGGTGAAGCTTTCTTT.

This clone was observed a handful of times. The CDR3 reads CASSIWTGVGNTIYF. CDR3 in DNA: TGTGCCAGCAGCATTTGGACAGGGGTTGGAAACACCATATATTTT. The chain is built from TRBV7-2 and TRBJ1-3, with TRBD1 matching over 9 bases. Germline CDR1 reads SGHTA; CDR2 reads FQGNSA. This CDR3 has 15 residues. Trimming removed 5 bases from V and 3 bases from J; junction bases left unmatched: 5.

This rearrangement joins TRBV28 to TRBJ2-3, with TRBD1 matching 8 bases. Germline CDR1 and CDR2: MDHEN and SYDVKM. This CDR3 comprises 14 residues. Trimming took 5 bases from V and 2 from J; bases not matched to a gene: 3. In nucleotides, the CDR3 is TGTGCCAGCAGTCCGGGACAGGCCACAGATACGCAGTATTTT. Its protein is CASSPGQATDTQYF.

The chain is built from TRBV4-1 and TRBJ2-7; D is possibly TRBD2 (6 bases). The CDR3 is 14 residues long. The germline CDR1 and CDR2 sequences are MGHRA and YSYEKL. The V and J ends lost 2 bases and 0 bases respectively, with 8 bases between them. CDR3 residues: CASSQLALSYEQYF. The CDR3 DNA follows: TGCGCCAGCAGCCAACTAGCGCTCTCCTACGAGCAGTACTTC.

V is TRBV19 and J is TRBJ2-2, with TRBD1 identical over 7 bases. The V and J ends lost 9 bases and 1 base, in that order; junction bases with no gene match: 5. CDR3 length equals 14 residues. CDR1 is LNHDA, CDR2 SQIVND, per germline (reference sequence). The DNA for the CDR3 is TGTGCCAGCCAGCGGACAGGGAACACCGGGGAGCTGTTTTTT. Its protein is CASQRTGNTGELFF.

This clone was counted only a few times. At one end the junction does not follow the germline gene, possibly because of a read error. This chain connects TRBV30 to TRBJ1-5; 8 bases are shared with TRBD1. The CDR3 is 14 amino acids. The germline gives CDR1 GTSNPN, CDR2 SVGIG (reference sequence). In DNA, the CDR3 is TGTGCCTGGAGTATCGGACAGGGCAACCAGCCCCAGCATTTT. The encoded protein is CAWSIGQGNQPQHF.

The CDR3, as DNA: TGTGCCAGCAGCTTACGCGGGCCCTACAATGAGCAGTTCTTC. Translating gives CASSLRGPYNEQFF. The V gene is TRBV13, the J gene TRBJ2-1; TRBD2 might be the D (5 bases). This CDR3 is built from 14 residues. Per germline, CDR1 PRHDT and CDR2 FYEKMQ (reference sequence). V was cut by 2 bases and J by 2 bases, with 7 bases left in between.

This clone occurred a few times. The CDR3 protein is CASRKQGTRADTQYF. CDR3 coding DNA: TGTGCCAGCAGAAAACAGGGGACACGTGCGGATACGCAGTATTTT. This chain joins TRBV6-6 and TRBJ2-3, with 7 bases aligning to TRBD1. This CDR3 has 15 amino acids. From germline, CDR1 is MNHNY and CDR2 SVGAGI (reference sequence). Unmatched junction bases numbered 12, after V lost 6 bases and J lost 6 bases.

Concerning this clone: This sample also contains other DNA sequences that code for the same CDR3. The V call is TRBV7-2, the J call TRBJ1-1; perhaps TRBD1 as D (5 bases). Germline V gene sequence: CDR1 SGHTA, CDR2 FQGNSA. The V gene lost 5 bases and the J gene lost 1 base, with 8 bases spanning the gap. The CDR3 sequence is 13 residues long. The CDR3 sequence: CASSLQENTEAFF. CDR3 DNA: TGTGCCAGCAGCCTACAGGAGAACACTGAAGCTTTCTTT.